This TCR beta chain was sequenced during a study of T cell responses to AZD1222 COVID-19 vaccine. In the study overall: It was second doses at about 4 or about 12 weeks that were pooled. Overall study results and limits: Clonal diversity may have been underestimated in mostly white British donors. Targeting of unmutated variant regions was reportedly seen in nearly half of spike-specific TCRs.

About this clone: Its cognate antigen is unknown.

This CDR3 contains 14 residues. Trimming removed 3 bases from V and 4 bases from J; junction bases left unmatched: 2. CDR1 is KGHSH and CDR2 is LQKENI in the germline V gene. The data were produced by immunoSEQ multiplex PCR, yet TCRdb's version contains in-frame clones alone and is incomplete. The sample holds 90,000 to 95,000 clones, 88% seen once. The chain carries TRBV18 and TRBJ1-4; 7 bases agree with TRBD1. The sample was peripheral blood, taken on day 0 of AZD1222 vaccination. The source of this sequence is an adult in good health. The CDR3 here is CASSPTGINEKLFF. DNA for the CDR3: TGTGCCAGCTCACCGACAGGGATTAATGAAAAACTGTTTTTT.